The 24 T cell receptor beta chains reported below all come from one sample, sequenced in a study of OX40 agonist ivuxolimab in advanced cancers. Using immunoSEQ multiplex PCR, the repertoire was profiled, and TCRdb retains in-frame clones only, with some absent. Among 50,000 to 70,000 clones listed, roughly 92% were seen once. The sample in question was CD4+ or CD8+ T cells sorted from blood, obtained in a trial of the OX40 agonist ivuxolimab. The receptor set was obtained from an adult with an advanced solid tumor such as melanoma, head and neck, liver or kidney cancer.

The rearrangement joins TRBV25-1 to TRBJ2-7; no definite D call. The CDR3 is made up of 13 amino acids. CDR1 MGHDK and CDR2 SYGVNS come from the germline V gene. Trimming cost V 4 bases and J 5 bases, with 12 bases left between them. The CDR3 DNA follows: TGTGCCAGCAGTGGCCCACGTTCCGACGAGCAGTACTTC. As protein: CASSGPRSDEQYF.

The J gene is TRBJ2-2, the V gene TRBV15; TRBD2 matches 7 bases. V dropped 5 bases and J dropped 11; count of bases not matched to a gene: 20. The CDR3 is 17 residues long. Per the germline V gene, CDR1 is LNHNV and CDR2 is YYDKDF (reference sequence). The CDR3 bases are TGTGCCACCAGCCCGGGGGGAAACCTCGGTCCGGGCCGAGAGCTGTTTTTT. Translated, it gives CATSPGGNLGPGRELFF.

The V and J genes are TRBV28 and TRBJ2-1; 13 nucleotides match TRBD2. The CDR3 contains 17 residues. Trimming at V came to 4 bases and at J to 8 bases, leaving 11 bases not matched to a gene. Germline CDR1 is MDHEN and CDR2 is SYDVKM. The CDR3 bases are TGTGCCAGCAGTTCGTCATCCGGGACTAGCGGGACCTATGAGCAGTTCTTC. This translates into CASSSSSGTSGTYEQFF.

This chain connects TRBV29-1 to TRBJ2-7, with 7 bases fitting TRBD1. Germline V CDR1 and CDR2: SQVTM, ANQGSEA. The CDR3 contains 14 residues. V lost 4 bases and J lost 1; bases outside the gene matches: 7. The CDR3 coding sequence is TGCAGCGTTGCTTGGGACAGCTCTTCCTACGAGCAGTACTTC. This codes for CSVAWDSSSYEQYF.

The V gene is TRBV5-6, the J gene TRBJ2-6, with no clear D. This CDR3 comprises 15 residues. Trimming removed 4 bases at V and 0 bases at J, with 8 bases between. CDR1 is SGHDT and CDR2 is YYEEEE in the germline V gene. This CDR3 reads CASSDPYSGANVLTF. CDR3 DNA: TGTGCCAGCAGCGATCCATACTCTGGGGCCAACGTCCTGACTTTC.

The V and J genes are TRBV28 and TRBJ2-7, with TRBD1 matching 7 bases. The CDR3 extends over 14 amino acids. CDR1 and CDR2 (germline): MDHEN, SYDVKM. V was clipped by 10 bases and J by 2 bases; unmatched bases: 11. The CDR3 DNA is TGTGCCACAGCCCTTCTCACAGGGGCCTACGAGCAGTACTTC. It yields the protein CATALLTGAYEQYF.

V and J are TRBV9 and TRBJ2-2, with D uncertain. Between the trimmed V and J ends, which lost 3 bases and 6 bases, there was a span of 12 bases. CDR3 length: 14 amino acids. CDR1 and CDR2 from the germline V gene are SGDLS and YYNGEE. The chain's CDR3 is CASSARLAPGELFF. The CDR3 nucleotides are TGTGCCAGCAGCGCCCGTCTTGCACCCGGGGAGCTGTTTTTT.

The J gene is TRBJ1-1, the V gene TRBV4-3, with D tentatively TRBD1 (6 bases). The CDR3 contains 14 residues. CDR1 LGHNA and CDR2 YSLEER come from the germline V gene. With 2 bases removed from V and 4 bases from J, the gap between germline ends came to 11 bases. CDR3 sequence reads: CASSQKGGGTEAFF. CDR3 nucleotides: TGCGCCAGCAGCCAAAAAGGGGGGGGCACTGAAGCTTTCTTT.

The chain couples TRBV19 to TRBJ2-7; 12 nucleotides align to TRBD1. The V segment lost 1 base and the J segment 4 bases; nucleotides outside the gene matches: 2. This CDR3 has 15 amino acids. Germline-derived CDR1 and CDR2 are LNHDA and SQIVND (reference sequence). CDR3 nucleotide sequence: TGTGCCAGTAGTATAGTGGGACAGGGGGCATACGAGCAGTACTTC. The encoded protein is CASSIVGQGAYEQYF.

V is TRBV11-2 and J is TRBJ2-5; 7 bases are shared with TRBD2. Germline loops: CDR1 SGHAT, CDR2 FQNNGV. This CDR3 spans 15 amino acids. Losses at the gene ends were 5 bases for V and 3 bases for J; bases not matched to a gene: 9. The CDR3 spells CASSLYGRTEETQYF. The DNA of the CDR3 is TGTGCCAGCAGCCTATACGGGAGGACGGAAGAGACCCAGTACTTC.

J is TRBJ2-2 and V is TRBV28; TRBD1 matches 8 bases. J gave up 3 bases and V 4 bases, and 4 bases lay outside the gene matches. In germline, CDR1 is MDHEN, CDR2 SYDVKM. The CDR3 spans 15 residues. For the CDR3, the DNA is TGTGCCAGCAGTTCCAGGGGGCCGGACACCGGGGAGCTGTTTTTT. Residues: CASSSRGPDTGELFF.

CDR3 DNA sequence: TGTGCCAGCAGTTTAGGGTTTGAAAAACTGTTTTTT. It translates to CASSLGFEKLFF. The J gene is TRBJ1-4, the V gene TRBV28; no clear D. Per germline, CDR1 MDHEN and CDR2 SYDVKM. CDR3 length: 12 amino acids. V lost 2 bases and J 7 bases, leaving 5 bases between the germline ends.

J is TRBJ2-1 and V is TRBV27; D unclear. Trimming took 5 bases from V and 3 from J, leaving 8 bases between them. The CDR3 extends over 13 amino acids. Per the germline V gene, CDR1 is MNHEY and CDR2 is SMNVEV (reference sequence). The CDR3 DNA reads TGTGCCAGCAGTCCAGACTTCTACAATGAGCAGTTCTTC. Amino acid sequence: CASSPDFYNEQFF.

The chain couples TRBV7-9 to TRBJ2-7, with a possible D match to TRBD2 (5 bases). This CDR3 contains 12 residues. V was trimmed by 5 bases and J by 5 bases, leaving 10 bases between them. Germline-derived CDR1 and CDR2 are SEHNR and FQNEAQ (reference sequence). Written as DNA, the CDR3 is TGTGCCAGCAGCGCGGACGGGGACGAGCAGTACTTC. Its protein product is CASSADGDEQYF.

V is TRBV5-6 and J is TRBJ2-2, with D tentatively TRBD1 or TRBD2 (6 bases each). The V gene's germline CDR1 is SGHDT and CDR2 YYEEEE. The CDR3 sequence is 16 residues long. V was pared by 1 base and J by 3 bases, with 13 bases between. The CDR3 is CASSLNGGYDTGELFF. CDR3 in DNA: TGTGCCAGCAGCTTGAACGGGGGCTACGACACCGGGGAGCTGTTTTTT. Full variable domain (rest looked up from reference TRBV5-6 and TRBJ2-2): DAGVTQSPTHLIKTRGQQVTLRCSPKSGHDTVSWYQQALGQGPQFIFQYYEEEERQRGNFPDRFSGHQFPNYSSELNVNALLLGDSALYLCASSLNGGYDTGELFFGEGSRLTVL.

The rearrangement joins TRBV15 to TRBJ2-3; TRBD1 or TRBD2 may be the D gene (5 bases each). Looked up from germline, CDR1 is LNHNV and CDR2 is YYDKDF (reference sequence). The CDR3 is made up of 16 amino acids. V lost 6 bases and J 0 bases, leaving 16 bases between the germline ends. The CDR3 DNA is TGTGCCACCAGGCTCACCCGGGACCCTAGCACAGATACGCAGTATTTT. It codes for CATRLTRDPSTDTQYF. Full variable domain (remainder filled in from reference TRBV15 and TRBJ2-3): DAMVIQNPRYQVTQFGKPVTLSCSQTLNHNVMYWYQQKSSQAPKLLFHYYDKDFNNEADTPDNFQSRRPNTSFCFLDIRSPGLGDTAMYLCATRLTRDPSTDTQYFGPGTRLTVL.

V and J are TRBV28 and TRBJ1-1; D remains unclear. This CDR3 comprises 14 residues. Trimming took 5 bases from V and 2 from J, leaving 12 bases between them. The germline CDR1 and CDR2 sequences are MDHEN and SYDVKM. The CDR3 DNA follows: TGTGCCAGCAGTACAGTGGTCCTTAACACTGAAGCTTTCTTT. It encodes CASSTVVLNTEAFF.

This sequence joins TRBV28 and TRBJ2-5; TRBD1 is a possible D gene (5 bases). CDR3 size: 14 residues. Germline values: CDR1 MDHEN, CDR2 SYDVKM. With 8 bases removed from V and 1 base from J, the gap between germline ends came to 14 bases. The chain's CDR3 is CASQIQAFQETQYF. The CDR3 DNA sequence: TGTGCCAGCCAAATACAGGCATTCCAAGAGACCCAGTACTTC.

The genes are TRBV14 and TRBJ2-1, with D tentatively TRBD2 (5 bases). CDR1 and CDR2 (germline): SGHDN, FVKESK. Trimming shortened V by 0 bases and J by 4 bases, and 16 bases separated the two germline ends. This CDR3 is 17 amino acids long. CDR3 protein: CASSQDLLSPGYNEQFF. The CDR3 nucleotides are TGTGCCAGCAGCCAAGATCTACTGTCTCCGGGATACAATGAGCAGTTCTTC.

J is TRBJ2-1 and V is TRBV28; 7 nucleotides line up with TRBD2. The CDR3 is made up of 15 amino acids. The J segment lost 0 bases and the V segment lost 4 bases, leaving 3 bases of the junction unmatched. CDR1 is MDHEN and CDR2 is SYDVKM in the germline V gene. DNA of the CDR3: TGTGCCAGCAGTTCCGCGGGAGACTCCTACAATGAGCAGTTCTTC. Protein sequence: CASSSAGDSYNEQFF.

V and J are TRBV4-2 and TRBJ2-7, with 7 bases matching TRBD1. Trimming took 1 base from V and 4 from J; bases not matched to a gene: 1. The CDR3 length is 13 residues. The germline V gene has CDR1 LGHNA and CDR2 YNFKEQ. The chain's CDR3 is CASSQGTGYEQYF. DNA of the CDR3: TGTGCCAGCAGCCAAGGGACAGGATACGAGCAGTACTTC.

Here the CDR3 reads CASSLSTGAYNEQFF. CDR3 in DNA: TGTGCCAGCAGTTTATCTACGGGAGCCTACAATGAGCAGTTCTTC. The chain employs TRBV27 and TRBJ2-1; possibly TRBD2 for D (6 bases). The CDR3 sequence is 15 residues long. CDR1 and CDR2 from the germline V gene are MNHEY and SMNVEV (reference sequence). V lost 0 bases, J lost 2 bases, and 8 bases lay in between.

This clone appeared a single time. J is TRBJ1-1 and V is TRBV4-1; D ambiguous. The V end lost 3 bases, the J end lost 3 bases, and 2 bases lay between the germline ends. CDR1 MGHRA and CDR2 YSYEKL come from the germline V gene. There are 11 residues in the CDR3. The CDR3 reads CASSHYTEAFF. The CDR3 DNA sequence: TGCGCCAGCAGCCATTACACTGAAGCTTTCTTT.

Concerning this clone: The junction departs from the called germline gene at one end, perhaps through a read error. The genes are TRBV7-7 and TRBJ2-5; TRBD1 is a possible D gene (5 bases). CDR3 length: 13 amino acids. Looked up from germline, CDR1 is SSHAT and CDR2 is FNYEAQ (reference sequence). In DNA, the CDR3 is TGTGCTAGCAGCTTCAGGGCTGGGGAGACCCAGTACTTC. As protein: CASSFRAGETQYF.